This entry concerns a single T cell receptor beta chain. Its specificity is not known. Sample time point: baseline pretreatment blood. Sample treatment: 15 Gy SBRT to primary tumor, nephrectomy 4 weeks later. The tumor was a clear cell renal cell carcinoma. Clones were sequenced by immunoSEQ multiplex PCR, and TCRdb holds only the in-frame ones, with some missing. This sample yields 150,000 or so clones, of which 70% to 90% are seen a single time; around 12% belongs to the top ten. This sample was taken from a study of radiation and T cells in renal cell carcinoma. The wider study: Nephrectomy followed 15 Gy stereotactic body radiation by 4 weeks.

Findings and limits, study-wide: In blood, top tumor clones expanded by 2 weeks, shrinking by 4. Without pretreatment biopsies, baseline tumor clonotype presence was undetermined.

The CDR3 totals 11 residues. The germline V gene encodes CDR1 DFQATT and CDR2 SNEGSKA (reference sequence). V lost 0 bases and J lost 9, with 6 bases in between. This clonotype was sampled from a woman in her fifties or sixties with renal cell carcinoma. The sequenced sample was blood, obtained from a patient whose treatment included radiotherapy and nephrectomy. V is TRBV20-1 and J is TRBJ2-1; D is uncertain. CDR3 protein: CSARDVIEQFF. CDR3 coding DNA: TGCAGTGCTAGAGATGTAATTGAGCAGTTCTTC.